This TCR beta chain was recorded in a study of shared clonotypes between healthy human individuals. Points from the study as a whole: It was observed that 5% to 6% of naive CD4 clonotypes were shared across a few donors.

A word on this clone: Antigen unknown.

Recent acute infections and vaccinations were absent in the healthy HIV-negative adult donors. Germline V lookup: CDR1 MNHEY, CDR2 SVGAGI. V was clipped by 6 bases and J by 3 bases; unmatched bases: 10. The CDR3 consists of 15 residues. The run depth of the assay was deep. Assay used: immunoSEQ multiplex PCR; TCRdb lists only in-frame clones, some missing. The table lists 95,000 to 120,000 clones, approximately 70% of them singletons. Sequencing used memory CD8+ T cells sorted from blood. The subset here: CD45RO+ cells pooled with CCR7-negative TemRA cells. The origin of this receptor is a woman aged 25 to 39 in good health. This sequence joins TRBV6-5 and TRBJ1-1, with TRBD1 identical over 7 bases. As DNA, the CDR3 is TGTGCCAGCAGACAATCATACAGGGGCTACACTGAAGCTTTCTTT. Amino acids: CASRQSYRGYTEAFF.